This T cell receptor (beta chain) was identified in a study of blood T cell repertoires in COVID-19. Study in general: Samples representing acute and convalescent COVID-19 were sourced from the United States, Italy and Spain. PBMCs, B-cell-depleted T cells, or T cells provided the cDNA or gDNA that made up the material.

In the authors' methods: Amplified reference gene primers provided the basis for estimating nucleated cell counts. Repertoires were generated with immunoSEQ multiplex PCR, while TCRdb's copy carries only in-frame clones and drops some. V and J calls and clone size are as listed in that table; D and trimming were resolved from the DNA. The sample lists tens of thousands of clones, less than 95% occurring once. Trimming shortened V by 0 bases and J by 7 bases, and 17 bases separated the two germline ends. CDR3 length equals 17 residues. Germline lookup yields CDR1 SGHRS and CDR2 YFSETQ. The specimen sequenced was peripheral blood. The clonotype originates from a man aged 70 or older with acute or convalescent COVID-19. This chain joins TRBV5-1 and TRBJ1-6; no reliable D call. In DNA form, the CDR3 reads TGCGCCAGCAGCTTGGGGAACTCGGCACAGATAAATTCACCCCTCCACTTT. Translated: CASSLGNSAQINSPLHF. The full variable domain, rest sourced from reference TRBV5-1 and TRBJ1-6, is KAGVTQTPRYLIKTRGQQVTLSCSPISGHRSVSWYQQTPGQGLQFLFEYFSETQRNKGNFPGRFSGRQFSNSRSEMNVSTLELGDSALYLCASSLGNSAQINSPLHFGNGTRLTVT.